This T cell receptor beta chain emerged from a study of T cell responses to AZD1222 COVID-19 vaccine. Overall study findings and caveats: Clonal diversity may have been underestimated, and the donors were mostly white British, with more females than males.

Of note for this clone: Its antigen is currently unknown. Its ends do not fully match the called genes, so a read error is possible.

Assay: immunoSEQ multiplex PCR; the TCRdb copy retains only in-frame clones and omits some. The data contain approximately 190,000 clones, more than 80% of them singletons. The sample in question was peripheral blood, obtained 28 days after the second dose of the MenACWY control vaccine. The receptor was derived from an adult who received the MenACWY meningococcal vaccine as a control.

The CDR3 loop reads CPPSRGGGREYQETQYF. Written as DNA, the CDR3 is TGCCCCCCCAGCCGCGGGGGGGGGCGGGAGTACCAAGAGACCCAGTACTTC. The rearrangement uses TRBV15 and TRBJ2-5, with 9 bases lining up with TRBD2. The CDR3 is 17 amino acids. Germline V gene sequence: CDR1 LNHNV, CDR2 YYDKDF (reference sequence).